This is a list of T cell receptor beta chains from one sample in a study of blood T cell repertoires in COVID-19. Data came from immunoSEQ multiplex PCR; TCRdb stores just in-frame clones and leaves some out. The data contain more than 95,000 clones, around 84% of them seen just once; the ten biggest clones take up more than 10%. The sample consisted of peripheral blood. These receptors were obtained from a human donor in a cohort sampled during active COVID-19. Each CDR3 is given with its conserved first and last residue. D genes are given only for firm matches. Rows give clone size only sometimes, using once, few, many, or a class for an expanded clone.

size	D	V	J	CDR3	DNA
once	.	TRBV7-9	TRBJ2-1	CASSRGVDEQFF	TGTGCCAGCAGCCGTGGAGTGGATGAGCAGTTCTTC
.	.	TRBV9	TRBJ1-1	CASSVGRGGGDTEAFF	TGTGCCAGCAGCGTAGGGAGGGGAGGTGGAGACACTGAAGCTTTCTTT
.	.	TRBV7-9	TRBJ2-5	CASTAGAFETQYF	TGTGCCAGCACCGCGGGGGCCTTTGAGACCCAGTACTTC
.	TRBD2	TRBV10-1	TRBJ2-3	CASSDGGAGTDTQYF	TGCGCCAGCAGTGACGGGGGGGCCGGCACGGATACGCAGTATTTT
.	TRBD1	TRBV4-1	TRBJ2-3	CASSLRDRVRGRRGTDTQYF	TGCGCCAGCAGCCTCCGAGACAGGGTAAGAGGTAGACGAGGCACAGATACGCAGTATTTT
.	TRBD1	TRBV6-5	TRBJ1-1	CASRGGQMNTEAFF	TGTGCCAGCAGGGGGGGACAGATGAACACTGAAGCTTTCTTT
.	.	TRBV20-1	TRBJ2-3	CSASKSYVTYSTDTQYF	TGCAGTGCTAGTAAATCCTATGTTACTTATAGCACAGATACGCAGTATTTT
.	TRBD2	TRBV11-2	TRBJ2-3	CASSLSGGVGTDTQYF	TGTGCCAGCAGTCTCAGCGGGGGGGTAGGCACAGATACGCAGTATTTT
.	TRBD1	TRBV25-1	TRBJ1-4	CASSRQGFEKLFF	TGTGCCAGCAGCCGACAGGGGTTTGAAAAACTGTTTTTT
.	.	TRBV19	TRBJ2-1	CASSTQGSLGYNEQFF	TGTGCCAGTAGTACCCAGGGTTCCCTTGGGTACAATGAGCAGTTCTTC
.	TRBD1	TRBV18	TRBJ1-5	CASSSDRAHQPQHF	TGTGCCAGCTCATCCGACAGGGCCCATCAGCCCCAGCATTTT
.	.	TRBV14	TRBJ2-3	CASSPGLNTDTQYF	TGTGCCAGCAGCCCGGGACTCAACACAGATACGCAGTATTTT
.	.	TRBV6-1	TRBJ2-1	CASSESRGREGEQFF	TGTGCCAGCAGTGAAAGTAGGGGGAGGGAAGGTGAGCAGTTCTTC
.	.	TRBV12-3/TRBV12-4	TRBJ1-1	CASSATNRAFF	TGTGCCAGCAGCGCAACCAACAGAGCTTTCTTT
.	TRBD1	TRBV6-1	TRBJ1-3	CASSERTGRGSGNTIYF	TGTGCCAGCAGTGAACGGACAGGGCGAGGGTCTGGAAACACCATATATTTT
.	.	TRBV5-4	TRBJ1-4	CASSLGPPGGEKLFF	TGTGCCAGCAGCTTGGGACCTCCCGGAGGTGAAAAACTGTTTTTT
.	TRBD1	TRBV19	TRBJ1-6	CASTDRVASPLHF	TGTGCCAGTACAGACAGGGTGGCTTCACCCCTCCACTTT
.	.	TRBV9	TRBJ2-2	CASKVAEPTGELFF	TGTGCCAGCAAAGTAGCGGAACCCACCGGGGAGCTGTTTTTT